This is a list of T cell receptor beta chains from one sample in a study of vaccination effects on CD4 cells after COVID-19. Assay: immunoSEQ multiplex PCR; the TCRdb copy retains only in-frame clones and omits some. The sample has about 57,000 clones, 78% seen once. No antigen has been assigned to these receptors. This material consisted of CD4+ T cells from PBMCs cultured without peptide, taken after COVID-19 vaccination. The receptors shown here come from a human donor who received a COVID-19 vaccine. The CDR3 runs from the conserved cysteine through the conserved F or W. The D gene is left open where the match is weak. The size field is filled for only some rows; it gives once, few, many or a size class.

d_gene	abundance	v_gene	j_gene	CDR3aa	CDR3nt
.	.	TRBV19	TRBJ2-7	CASSIAPGGPYEQYF	TGTGCCAGTAGTATAGCACCCGGGGGCCCCTACGAGCAGTACTTC
TRBD1	.	TRBV6-5	TRBJ2-7	CASRALGGTGAEQYF	TGTGCCAGCAGAGCACTAGGGGGCACAGGAGCCGAGCAGTACTTC
TRBD2	.	TRBV28	TRBJ2-7	CASSFVSGTSKAPIYEQYF	TGTGCCAGCAGTTTTGTCAGCGGGACCTCTAAGGCCCCCATCTACGAGCAGTACTTC
.	.	TRBV19	TRBJ1-2	CASSSRVYGYTF	TGTGCCAGTAGTAGCCGGGTCTATGGCTACACCTTC
.	.	TRBV5-1	TRBJ2-1	CASSLSAGSYNEQFF	TGCGCCAGCAGCTTATCGGCGGGATCCTACAATGAGCAGTTCTTC
TRBD1	few	TRBV6-5	TRBJ1-5	CASRGTGVGQPQHF	TGTGCCAGCAGGGGGACAGGGGTGGGTCAGCCCCAGCATTTT
.	.	TRBV6-5	TRBJ2-3	CASLDSNTDTQYF	TGTGCCAGCCTTGACAGTAACACAGATACGCAGTATTTT
TRBD2	few	TRBV6-1	TRBJ2-3	CASSVSGGGSSTDTQYF	TGTGCCAGCAGTGTCTCGGGAGGGGGTAGCAGCACAGATACGCAGTATTTT
.	.	TRBV6-2/TRBV6-3	TRBJ2-1	CASSYRQGVISEQFF	TGTGCCAGCAGTTACCGGCAAGGCGTAATCTCTGAGCAGTTCTTC
.	.	TRBV7-8	TRBJ1-5	CASSSTARNQPQHF	TGTGCCAGCAGCTCGACAGCGCGCAATCAGCCCCAGCATTTT
.	.	TRBV20-1	TRBJ1-6	CSANDRKNNSPLHF	TGCAGTGCTAATGACAGGAAGAATAATTCACCCCTCCACTTT
.	.	TRBV2	TRBJ1-2	CASSMIKADSYGYTF	TGTGCCAGCAGCATGATAAAGGCCGACAGCTATGGCTACACCTTC
TRBD2	.	TRBV2	TRBJ2-7	CASSSDSGGNRYEQYF	TGTGCCAGCAGTTCCGATAGCGGGGGGAACCGTTACGAGCAGTACTTC
TRBD2	.	TRBV2	TRBJ2-2	CASNLAGAVTGELFF	TGTGCCAGCAATCTGGCGGGAGCGGTCACCGGGGAGCTGTTTTTT
.	.	TRBV4-1	TRBJ1-1	CASSQRTQNGPEAFF	TGCGCCAGCAGCCAAAGGACACAAAACGGCCCTGAAGCTTTCTTT
TRBD1	.	TRBV29-1	TRBJ1-1	CSVEESGGTEAFF	TGCAGCGTTGAAGAATCAGGGGGCACTGAAGCTTTCTTT
.	once	TRBV10-3	TRBJ1-3	CAIRDPVSSGNTIYF	TGTGCCATCAGGGACCCCGTCAGCTCTGGAAACACCATATATTTT
.	.	TRBV11-3	TRBJ2-3	CASSFRGKGPADTQYF	TGTGCCAGCAGCTTTAGGGGTAAAGGGCCCGCAGATACGCAGTATTTT
.	.	TRBV5-1	TRBJ1-4	CASSVEGASKKLFF	TGCGCCAGCAGCGTAGAAGGGGCGAGTAAAAAACTGTTTTTT
TRBD2	.	TRBV30	TRBJ2-7	CAWSALAGKQYF	TGTGCCTGGAGTGCGTTAGCGGGAAAGCAGTACTTC
.	.	TRBV28	TRBJ2-2	CASSLGGSGELFF	TGTGCCAGCAGTTTAGGTGGCTCCGGGGAGCTGTTTTTT
.	few	TRBV11-1	TRBJ1-1	CASSAAGSLNTEAFF	TGTGCCAGCAGCGCGGCCGGTTCATTGAACACTGAAGCTTTCTTT
.	.	TRBV10-3	TRBJ1-1	CAISGQENTEAFF	TGTGCCATCAGTGGGCAGGAGAACACTGAAGCTTTCTTT
TRBD2	.	TRBV7-9	TRBJ2-3	CASSRWEGGDTQYF	TGTGCCAGCAGCCGATGGGAGGGCGGAGATACGCAGTATTTT
.	.	TRBV5-4	TRBJ2-5	CASSLGWGVPYF	TGTGCCAGCAGCTTGGGTTGGGGGGTTCCGTACTTC
TRBD1	.	TRBV10-3	TRBJ1-2	CAISTGGYGYTF	TGTGCCATCAGTACAGGGGGCTATGGCTACACCTTC
.	.	TRBV29-1	TRBJ2-6	CSVEVPGANVLTF	TGCAGCGTTGAAGTCCCTGGGGCCAACGTCCTGACTTTC
.	.	TRBV19	TRBJ1-3	CASNGGGRWGFSDGNTIYF	TGTGCCAGCAACGGGGGGGGACGGTGGGGATTCAGCGACGGAAACACCATATATTTT
.	once	TRBV7-3	TRBJ2-1	CASSLNSAPIRNEQFF	TGTGCCAGCAGCTTAAATAGTGCTCCCATCCGTAATGAGCAGTTCTTC
.	.	TRBV25-1	TRBJ2-2	CASSDFGRGHTGELFF	TGTGCCAGCAGTGATTTCGGGCGAGGTCACACCGGGGAGCTGTTTTTT
.	.	TRBV9	TRBJ2-1	CASSVDGARSNEQFF	TGTGCCAGCAGCGTAGATGGGGCTCGTTCGAATGAGCAGTTCTTC
.	.	TRBV21-1	TRBJ2-3	CASSKGGNGTKNTDTQYF	TGTGCCAGCAGCAAAGGAGGAAACGGGACTAAAAACACAGATACGCAGTATTTT
.	.	TRBV19	TRBJ2-5	CASSSRTLGGLQETQYF	TGTGCCAGTAGTTCACGGACGCTCGGTGGGCTCCAAGAGACCCAGTACTTC
.	.	TRBV29-1	TRBJ1-2	CSVEASGENYGYTF	TGCAGCGTTGAAGCCTCAGGGGAAAACTATGGCTACACCTTC
.	.	TRBV9	TRBJ2-7	CASSRRTGYEQYF	TGTGCCAGCAGCCGTAGGACTGGTTACGAGCAGTACTTC
.	.	TRBV18	TRBJ2-3	CASSPNREDTQYF	TGTGCCAGCTCACCAAACAGAGAAGATACGCAGTATTTT
TRBD1	.	TRBV5-1	TRBJ1-5	CASSLRQGAQPQHF	TGCGCCAGCAGCTTGAGGCAGGGGGCTCAGCCCCAGCATTTT
.	.	TRBV19	TRBJ1-4	CASRVGQTNEKLFF	TGTGCCAGTAGGGTCGGACAAACTAATGAAAAACTGTTTTTT
TRBD2	.	TRBV7-2	TRBJ2-3	CASSLERLAGYSTDTQYF	TGTGCCAGCAGCTTAGAGAGACTAGCGGGGTATAGCACAGATACGCAGTATTTT
TRBD1	.	TRBV6-5	TRBJ1-3	CASTPPGGGNTIYF	TGTGCCAGCACTCCGCCAGGGGGCGGAAACACCATATATTTT
.	.	TRBV5-1	TRBJ1-2	CASSPVEGEGYTF	TGCGCCAGCAGCCCCGTAGAGGGGGAAGGCTACACCTTC
TRBD1	.	TRBV3-1/TRBV3-2	TRBJ1-2	CASSQDFGQGGYTF	TGTGCCAGCAGCCAAGACTTCGGACAGGGCGGCTACACCTTC
.	.	TRBV4-3	TRBJ1-6	CASSQPESPLHF	TGCGCCAGCAGCCAGCCGGAGTCACCCCTCCACTTT